The TCR beta chain described here comes from a study of T cells in Graves' hyperthyroidism and ophthalmopathy. Using RNA transcripts as the source, TCR beta CDR3 regions were amplified. HTBI primers were used for first-round RT-PCR of the TCR CDR3. MiXCR was run by TCRdb on the multiplex PCR reads, yielding one entry per CDR3 protein. The table shows around 760,000 distinct CDR3 sequences, with over 35% occurring only once. This clonotype was detected many times. Germline V gene data show CDR1 as SGDLS and CDR2 as YYNGEE. The CDR3 is 17 amino acids. Trimming left V 0 bases short and J 0 bases short, with 13 bases between.

The sequence derives from a woman aged 40 to 55 with Graves' hyperthyroidism. The V and J genes are TRBV9 and TRBJ1-3; D uncertain. Sequencing was done on a sample of blood. CDR3 amino acids: CASSVGADLTSGNTIYF. Here the CDR3 DNA reads TGTGCCAGCAGCGTAGGGGCAGACCTTACCTCTGGAAACACCATATATTTT.